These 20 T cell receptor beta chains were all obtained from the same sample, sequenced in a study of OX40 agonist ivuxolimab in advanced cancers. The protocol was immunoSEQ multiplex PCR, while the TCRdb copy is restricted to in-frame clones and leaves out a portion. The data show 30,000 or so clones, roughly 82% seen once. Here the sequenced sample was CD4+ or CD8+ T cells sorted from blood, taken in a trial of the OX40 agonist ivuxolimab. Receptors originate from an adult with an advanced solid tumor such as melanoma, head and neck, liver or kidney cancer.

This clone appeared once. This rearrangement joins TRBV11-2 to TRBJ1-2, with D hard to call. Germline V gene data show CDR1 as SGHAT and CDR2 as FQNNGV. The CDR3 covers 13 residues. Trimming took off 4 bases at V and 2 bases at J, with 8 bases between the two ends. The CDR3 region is CASSSLRNYGYTF. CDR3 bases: TGTGCCAGCAGCTCCCTTAGGAACTATGGCTACACCTTC.

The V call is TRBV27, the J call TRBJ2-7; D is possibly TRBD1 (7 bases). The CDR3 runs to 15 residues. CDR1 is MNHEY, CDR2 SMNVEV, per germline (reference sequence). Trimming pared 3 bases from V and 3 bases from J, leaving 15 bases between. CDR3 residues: CASSLGGTVRYEQYF. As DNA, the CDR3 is TGTGCCAGCAGTTTGGGCGGGACAGTTCGCTACGAGCAGTACTTC.

This chain's CDR3 is CASSRNSGPTDTQYF. CDR3 coding DNA: TGTGCCAGCAGCCGAAACAGCGGGCCTACAGATACGCAGTATTTT. This chain connects TRBV5-4 to TRBJ2-3, with TRBD2 as a possible D gene (6 bases). The V end lost 4 bases, the J end lost 3 bases, and 15 bases lay between the germline ends. This CDR3 region has 15 residues. The V gene's germline CDR1 is SGHNT and CDR2 YYREEE (reference sequence). Full variable domain (remainder filled in from reference TRBV5-4 and TRBJ2-3): ETGVTQSPTHLIKTRGQQVTLRCSSQSGHNTVSWYQQALGQGPQFIFQYYREEENGRGNFPPRFSGLQFPNYSSELNVNALELDDSALYLCASSRNSGPTDTQYFGPGTRLTVL.

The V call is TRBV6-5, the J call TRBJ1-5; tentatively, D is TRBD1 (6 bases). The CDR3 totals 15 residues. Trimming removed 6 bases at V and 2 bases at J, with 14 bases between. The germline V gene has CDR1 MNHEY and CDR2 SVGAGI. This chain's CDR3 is CASRSGQTGNQPQHF. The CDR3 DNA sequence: TGTGCCAGCAGGTCAGGACAGACCGGCAATCAGCCCCAGCATTTT.

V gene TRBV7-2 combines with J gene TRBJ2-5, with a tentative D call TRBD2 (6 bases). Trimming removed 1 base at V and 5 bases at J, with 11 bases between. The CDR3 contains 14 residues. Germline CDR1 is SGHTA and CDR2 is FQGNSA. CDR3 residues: CASSLGLAFETQYF. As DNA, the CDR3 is TGTGCCAGCAGCTTAGGGCTAGCGTTCGAGACCCAGTACTTC.

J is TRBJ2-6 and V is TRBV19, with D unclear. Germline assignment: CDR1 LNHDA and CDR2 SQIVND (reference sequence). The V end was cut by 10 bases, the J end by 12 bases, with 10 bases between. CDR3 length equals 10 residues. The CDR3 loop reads CATGVPVLTF. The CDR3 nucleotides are TGTGCCACCGGAGTGCCCGTCCTGACTTTC. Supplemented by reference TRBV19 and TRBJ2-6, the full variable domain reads DGGITQSPKYLFRKEGQNVTLSCEQNLNHDAMYWYRQDPGQGLRLIYYSQIVNDFQKGDIAEGYSVSREKKESFPLTVTSAQKNPTAFYLCATGVPVLTFGAGSRLTVL.

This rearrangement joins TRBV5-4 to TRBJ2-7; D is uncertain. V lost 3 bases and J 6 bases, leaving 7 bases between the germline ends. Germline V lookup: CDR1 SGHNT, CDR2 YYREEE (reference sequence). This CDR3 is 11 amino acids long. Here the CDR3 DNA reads TGTGCCAGCAGCTACGGTGGCGAGCAGTACTTC. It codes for CASSYGGEQYF.

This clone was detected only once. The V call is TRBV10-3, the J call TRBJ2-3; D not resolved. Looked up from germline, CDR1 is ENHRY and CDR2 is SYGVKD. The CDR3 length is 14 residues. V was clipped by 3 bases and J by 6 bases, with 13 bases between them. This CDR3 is CAISERASGDTQYF. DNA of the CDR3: TGTGCCATCAGTGAACGGGCATCTGGGGATACGCAGTATTTT.

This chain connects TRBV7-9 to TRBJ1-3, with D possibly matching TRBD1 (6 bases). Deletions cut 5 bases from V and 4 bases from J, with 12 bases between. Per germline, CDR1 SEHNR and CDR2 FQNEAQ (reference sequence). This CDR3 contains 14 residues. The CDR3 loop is CASSRTGQGNTIYF. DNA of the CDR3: TGTGCCAGCAGCCGCACGGGACAAGGAAACACCATATATTTT.

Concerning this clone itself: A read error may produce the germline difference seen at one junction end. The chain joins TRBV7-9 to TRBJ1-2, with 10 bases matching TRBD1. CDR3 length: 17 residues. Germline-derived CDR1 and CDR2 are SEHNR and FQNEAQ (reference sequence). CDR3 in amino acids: CASSRVTGGAEALGRSF. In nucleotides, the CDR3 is TGTGCCAGCAGCCGTGTGACAGGGGGCGCAGAGGCGCTGGGTCGGTCCTTC.

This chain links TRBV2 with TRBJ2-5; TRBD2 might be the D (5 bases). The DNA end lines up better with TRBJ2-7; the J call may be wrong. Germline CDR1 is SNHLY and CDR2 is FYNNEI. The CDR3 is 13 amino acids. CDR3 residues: CASIRTTGYEQYF. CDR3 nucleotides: TGTGCCAGCATTCGCACCACGGGGTACGAGCAGTACTTC.

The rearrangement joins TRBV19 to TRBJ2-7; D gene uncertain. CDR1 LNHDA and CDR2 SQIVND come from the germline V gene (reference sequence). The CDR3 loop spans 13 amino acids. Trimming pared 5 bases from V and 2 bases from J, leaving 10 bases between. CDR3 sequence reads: CASSESLAYEQYF. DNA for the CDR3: TGTGCCAGTAGTGAGAGTTTAGCCTACGAGCAGTACTTC.

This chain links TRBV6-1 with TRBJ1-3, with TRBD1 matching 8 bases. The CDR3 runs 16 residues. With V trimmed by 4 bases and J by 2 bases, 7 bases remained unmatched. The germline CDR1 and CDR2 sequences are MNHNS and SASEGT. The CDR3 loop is CASSVTGETAGNTIYF. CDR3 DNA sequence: TGTGCCAGCAGTGTGACAGGGGAAACCGCTGGAAACACCATATATTTT.

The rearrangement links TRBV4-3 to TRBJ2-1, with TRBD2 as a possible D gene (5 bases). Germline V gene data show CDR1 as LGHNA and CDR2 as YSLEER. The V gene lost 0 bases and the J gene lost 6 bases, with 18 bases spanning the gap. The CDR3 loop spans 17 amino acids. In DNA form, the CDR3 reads TGCGCCAGCAGCCAAGAAGCCACTAGGAGCTTTACCAATGAGCAGTTCTTC. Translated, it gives CASSQEATRSFTNEQFF.

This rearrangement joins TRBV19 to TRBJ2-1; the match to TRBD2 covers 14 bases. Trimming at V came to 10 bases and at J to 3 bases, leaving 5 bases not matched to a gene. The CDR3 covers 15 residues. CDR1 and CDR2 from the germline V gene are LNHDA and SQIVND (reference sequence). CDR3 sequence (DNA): TGTGCCACCTCGACTAGCGGGGGGGTCTACAATGAGCAGTTCTTC. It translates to CATSTSGGVYNEQFF.

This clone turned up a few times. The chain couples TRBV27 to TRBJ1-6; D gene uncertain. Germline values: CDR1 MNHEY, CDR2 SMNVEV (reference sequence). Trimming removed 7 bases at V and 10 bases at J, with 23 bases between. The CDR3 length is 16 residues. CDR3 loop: CASTAREGTLRSPLHF. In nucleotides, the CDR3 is TGTGCCAGCACCGCGAGGGAAGGAACTCTTCGGTCACCCCTCCACTTT.

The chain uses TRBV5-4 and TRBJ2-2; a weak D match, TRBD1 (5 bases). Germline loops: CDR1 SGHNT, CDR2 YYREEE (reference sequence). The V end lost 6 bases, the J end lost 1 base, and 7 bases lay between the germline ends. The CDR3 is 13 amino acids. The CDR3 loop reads CASKDKNTGELFF. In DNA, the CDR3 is TGTGCCAGCAAGGACAAGAACACCGGGGAGCTGTTTTTT.

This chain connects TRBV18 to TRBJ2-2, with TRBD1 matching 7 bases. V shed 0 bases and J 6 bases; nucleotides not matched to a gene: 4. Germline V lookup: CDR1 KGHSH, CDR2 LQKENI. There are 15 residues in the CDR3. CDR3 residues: CASSPPATGSGELFF. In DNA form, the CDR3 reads TGTGCCAGCTCACCACCTGCGACAGGGTCCGGGGAGCTGTTTTTT.

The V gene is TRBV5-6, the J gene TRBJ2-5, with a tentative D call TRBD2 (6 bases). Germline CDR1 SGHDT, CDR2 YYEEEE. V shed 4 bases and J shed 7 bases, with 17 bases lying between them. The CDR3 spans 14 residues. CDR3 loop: CASSLGLLSGTQYF. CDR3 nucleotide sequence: TGTGCCAGCAGCCTGGGACTTCTCTCAGGGACCCAGTACTTC.

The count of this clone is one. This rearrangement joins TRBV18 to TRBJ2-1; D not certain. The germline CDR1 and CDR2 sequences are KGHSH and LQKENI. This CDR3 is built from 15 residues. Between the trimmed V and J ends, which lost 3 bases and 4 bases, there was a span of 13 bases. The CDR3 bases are TGTGCCAGCTCACCGATACGGCTCGGTTACAATGAGCAGTTCTTC. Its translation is CASSPIRLGYNEQFF.